The rows below give T cell receptor beta chains drawn from one sample of a study of beta chain bispecific antibodies for T cell cancers. No antigen has been identified for these receptors. From the 5' RACE reads, TCRdb called clonotypes with MiXCR, one entry per CDR3 protein. This sample has some 20,000 distinct CDR3 sequences, with more than 2% found just once. Sequenced material: healthy donor T cells cultured with leukemia cells, taken from a culture containing a bispecific antibody targeting TCR Vbeta12. The source is a human donor in good health. Some clones in this sample may be carry-over from other donors' samples. Each CDR3 is given with its conserved first and last residue. A D gene is named only where the DNA matches it firmly. Clone sizes are shown as once, few or many counts, or a class when the clone is expanded.

v_call	j_call	clone_size	d_call	cdr3_nt	cdr3_aa
TRBV5-1	TRBJ2-1	many	TRBD1	TGCGCCAGCACTTGGGACAGCGAGGGGATATACAATGAGCAGTTCTTC	CASTWDSEGIYNEQFF
TRBV20-1	TRBJ2-1	many	NA	TGCAGTGAGAGAGGGACTTTCAATGAGCAGTTCTTC	CSERGTFNEQFF
TRBV10-3	TRBJ2-7	many	NA	TGTGCCATCGCCTCTAGCGTGGTCTCCTACGAGCAGTACTTC	CAIASSVVSYEQYF
TRBV20-1	TRBJ1-2	many	NA	TGCAGTGCCATCCACCACCTCGGCTCTAACTATGGCTACACCTTC	CSAIHHLGSNYGYTF
TRBV7-3	TRBJ2-3	many	TRBD2	TGTGCCAGCAGCTCCGGGGGGAACACAGATACGCAGTATTTT	CASSSGGNTDTQYF
TRBV7-9	TRBJ1-1	many	NA	TGTGCCAGCAGCTTAGATCTGGGGCGGGGGAACACTGAAGCTTTCTTT	CASSLDLGRGNTEAFF
TRBV27	TRBJ2-6	many	TRBD1	TGTGCCAGCAGTCTACTCTCCCCCGGGGGACAGGGGAGTGCTGGGGCCAACGTCCTGACTTTC	CASSLLSPGGQGSAGANVLTF
TRBV5-1	TRBJ2-5	many	NA	TGCGCCAGCAGAGGGGTCGGATTGGCACAAGAGACCCAGTACTTC	CASRGVGLAQETQYF
TRBV24-1	TRBJ2-7	many	NA	TGTGCCACCAGTGGCCAGAGCTCCTACGAGCAGTACTTC	CATSGQSSYEQYF
TRBV20-1	TRBJ1-1	many	NA	TGCACCCTTGAGGGGTCGGGCTCTGAAGCTTTCTTT	CTLEGSGSEAFF
TRBV20-1	TRBJ2-1	many	TRBD2	TGCAGTGCTAGAGATCTCCGGCGGGGGGTGGATGAGCAGTTCTTC	CSARDLRRGVDEQFF